The next 17 T cell receptor beta chains were all read from a single sample in a study of blood T cell repertoires in COVID-19. The assay was immunoSEQ multiplex PCR, and TCRdb's table has in-frame clones only and misses some. This repertoire shows a few hundred thousand clones, roughly 87% found once; its top ten account for 2.5% to 3.5%. The sample consisted of PBMCs or T cells enriched from blood (not recorded which). Every receptor here comes from a woman aged 30 to 39 who had recovered from COVID-19.

The chain has TRBV5-1 and TRBJ1-5; D may be TRBD1 (5 bases). The CDR3 contains 14 residues. The germline V gene has CDR1 SGHRS and CDR2 YFSETQ. The V end was cut by 4 bases, the J end by 2 bases, with 10 bases between. The CDR3 reads CASSIGGGNQPQHF. CDR3 sequence (DNA): TGCGCCAGCAGCATCGGAGGGGGCAATCAGCCCCAGCATTTT.

The CDR3 sequence is CASSPTGTGGSNQPQHF. CDR3 DNA: TGCGCCAGCAGTCCGACCGGGACAGGGGGGAGCAATCAGCCCCAGCATTTT. The chain has TRBV5-1 and TRBJ1-5, with TRBD1 identical over 11 bases. The V gene end was trimmed by 5 bases and the J gene end by 1 base; junction bases not matched to a gene: 8. The CDR3 consists of 17 residues. CDR1 is SGHRS, CDR2 YFSETQ, per germline.

There are a few counts of this clone. The J gene is TRBJ2-5, the V gene TRBV6-6; 7 positions agree with TRBD1. Germline CDR1 and CDR2: MNHNY and SVGAGI (reference sequence). The trim removed 5 bases at V and 3 bases at J, leaving 15 bases unmatched. The CDR3 has 17 amino acids. The CDR3 DNA reads TGTGCCAGCAGTCGATATGGGGCAGGGGGATCAGAAGAGACCCAGTACTTC. Translating it yields CASSRYGAGGSEETQYF.

This clone occurred once. The chain is built from TRBV13 and TRBJ2-7; D is possibly TRBD2 (5 bases). CDR1 and CDR2 (germline): PRHDT, FYEKMQ (reference sequence). The CDR3 totals 13 residues. Trimming took 4 bases from V and 6 from J, leaving 13 bases between them. The CDR3 coding sequence is TGTGCCAGCAGCTCGCGGGCCAGCGGCGAGCAGTACTTC. Translation: CASSSRASGEQYF.

The rearrangement joins TRBV10-2 to TRBJ1-1; D is undetermined. CDR1 and CDR2 from the germline V gene are WSHSY and SAAADI. CDR3 length equals 14 residues. V shed 0 bases and J shed 0 bases, with 5 bases lying between them. CDR3 DNA sequence: TGCGCCAGCAGTGAGTCGTGGCTGAACACTGAAGCTTTCTTT. Its protein product is CASSESWLNTEAFF.

This clone showed up just once. The CDR3 DNA reads TGTGCCAGCAGCCAAGCGGACAAGAACACTGAAGCTTTCTTT. Translated: CASSQADKNTEAFF. The chain recombines TRBV3-1 (or the pseudogene TRBV3-2) with TRBJ1-1; perhaps TRBD1 as D (5 bases). Germline V CDR1 and CDR2: LGHDT, YNNKEL (reference sequence). Between the trimmed V and J ends, which lost 1 base and 1 base, there was a span of 7 bases. This CDR3 is 14 amino acids long.

This clone is a singleton in its sample. The chain carries TRBV7-8 and TRBJ1-6; TRBD1 aligns across 8 bases. Germline lookup yields CDR1 SGHVS and CDR2 FQNEAQ. Trimming at V came to 1 base and at J to 8 bases, leaving 1 base not matched to a gene. CDR3 size: 14 residues. CDR3 DNA: TGTGCCAGCAGCTTAGTGACAGGGGATTCACCCCTCCACTTT. As protein: CASSLVTGDSPLHF.

V gene TRBV7-9 combines with J gene TRBJ1-6, with 7 bases identical to TRBD1. Looked up from germline, CDR1 is SEHNR and CDR2 is FQNEAQ (reference sequence). With V trimmed by 6 bases and J by 6 bases, 8 bases remained unmatched. This CDR3 region has 15 residues. DNA of the CDR3: TGTGCCAGCAGTTGGTGGGGACAGAGTAATTCACCCCTCCACTTT. As protein: CASSWWGQSNSPLHF.

CDR3 coding DNA: TGTGCCAGCAGTTACTCGTTAGCGAACACTGAAGCTTTCTTT. Residues: CASSYSLANTEAFF. V and J are TRBV6-5 and TRBJ1-1, with D unresolved. The V end lost 0 bases, the J end lost 1 base, and 6 bases lay between the germline ends. The CDR3 runs 14 residues. The germline CDR1 and CDR2 sequences are MNHEY and SVGAGI.

This clone was observed a handful of times. This chain links TRBV27 with TRBJ1-6, with D possibly being TRBD1 (5 bases). The V gene lost 5 bases and the J gene lost 11 bases, with 13 bases spanning the gap. Looked up from germline, CDR1 is MNHEY and CDR2 is SMNVEV (reference sequence). The CDR3 is 13 residues long. This CDR3 is CASSLSTGTPLHF. The CDR3 DNA sequence: TGTGCCAGCAGTCTCTCCACAGGCACACCCCTCCACTTT.

V gene TRBV7-2 combines with J gene TRBJ2-3, with 10 bases aligning to TRBD2. CDR1 is SGHTA, CDR2 FQGNSA, per germline. The CDR3 has 16 residues. V was clipped by 5 bases and J by 3 bases; unmatched bases: 8. In DNA, the CDR3 is TGTGCCAGCAGCCGTATAGCGGGGGGAGGGACAGATACGCAGTATTTT. Translated, it gives CASSRIAGGGTDTQYF.

This chain connects TRBV12-5 to TRBJ1-5, with 7 bases matching TRBD1. The V and J ends lost 7 bases and 5 bases, in that order; junction bases with no gene match: 11. Germline V lookup: CDR1 LGHNT, CDR2 FRNRAP. This CDR3 contains 15 residues. CDR3 nucleotide sequence: TGTGCTAGTGCTTTCAACCCGGGACAGTATCAGCCCCAGCATTTT. As protein: CASAFNPGQYQPQHF.

This chain connects TRBV19 to TRBJ2-1, with 11 bases aligning to TRBD2. This CDR3 has 15 residues. Per the germline V gene, CDR1 is LNHDA and CDR2 is SQIVND (reference sequence). The V segment lost 3 bases and the J segment 9 bases; nucleotides outside the gene matches: 7. The CDR3 is CASSMGTSGVSEQFF. CDR3 sequence (DNA): TGTGCCAGTAGTATGGGGACTAGCGGCGTGTCTGAGCAGTTCTTC.

J is TRBJ2-3 and V is TRBV24-1, with D maybe TRBD1 (5 bases). V lost 7 bases and J 1 base, leaving 14 bases between the germline ends. The germline V gene has CDR1 KGHDR and CDR2 SFDVKD. The CDR3 is made up of 15 amino acids. The CDR3 bases are TGTGCCACCAGCCATCTAGTAGGGGGCACAGATACGCAGTATTTT. Its translation is CATSHLVGGTDTQYF.

This chain uses TRBV6-5 with TRBJ2-5; TRBD2 might be the D (5 bases). Between the trimmed V and J ends, which lost 6 bases and 6 bases, there was a span of 14 bases. The V gene's germline CDR1 is MNHEY and CDR2 SVGAGI. This CDR3 has 13 amino acids. CDR3 region: CASSPLGYQTQYF. In nucleotides, the CDR3 is TGTGCCAGCAGCCCACTAGGGTACCAGACCCAGTACTTC.

This chain joins TRBV9 and TRBJ2-7; tentative D call: TRBD2 (6 bases). Deletions cut 4 bases from V and 2 bases from J, with 19 bases between. CDR1 and CDR2 from the germline V gene are SGDLS and YYNGEE. The CDR3 runs to 16 residues. The CDR3, as DNA: TGTGCCAGCAGCCCCTCCTCAGGGCTAGCGACCTACGAGCAGTACTTC. This encodes CASSPSSGLATYEQYF.

Here the CDR3 reads CASSISQGYQPQHF. CDR3 nucleotide sequence: TGTGCCAGTAGTATTAGTCAGGGCTATCAGCCCCAGCATTTT. The chain carries TRBV19 and TRBJ1-5; maybe TRBD1 (5 bases). V dropped 3 bases and J dropped 5 bases, with 11 bases sitting between them. This CDR3 has 14 residues. CDR1 is LNHDA and CDR2 is SQIVND in the germline V gene (reference sequence).